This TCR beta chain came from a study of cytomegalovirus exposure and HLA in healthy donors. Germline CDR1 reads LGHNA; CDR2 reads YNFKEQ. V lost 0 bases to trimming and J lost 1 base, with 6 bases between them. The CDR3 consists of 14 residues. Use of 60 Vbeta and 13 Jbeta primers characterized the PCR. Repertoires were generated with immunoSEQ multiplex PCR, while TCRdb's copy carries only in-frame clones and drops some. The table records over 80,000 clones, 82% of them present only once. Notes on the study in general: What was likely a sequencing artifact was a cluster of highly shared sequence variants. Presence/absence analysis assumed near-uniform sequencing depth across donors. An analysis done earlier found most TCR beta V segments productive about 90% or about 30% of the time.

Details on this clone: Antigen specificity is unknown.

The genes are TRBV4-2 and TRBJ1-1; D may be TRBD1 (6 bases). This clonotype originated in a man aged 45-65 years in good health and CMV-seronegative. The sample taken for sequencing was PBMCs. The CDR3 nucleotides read TGTGCCAGCAGCCAAGAAGGGGGGAACACTGAAGCTTTCTTT. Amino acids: CASSQEGGNTEAFF.